Described below is a single T cell receptor beta chain sequence and its context. RNA transcripts yielded amplified TCR beta CDR3 regions. Second-round multiplex PCR came after first-round RT-PCR with HTBI primers. MiXCR was run by TCRdb on the multiplex PCR reads, yielding one entry per CDR3 protein. The sample carries 200,000 to 300,000 distinct CDR3 sequences, around 42% recorded once. The source of the sample is a study of Graves' ophthalmopathy and Graves' hyperthyroidism. There are 15 residues in the CDR3. Germline assignment: CDR1 DFQATT and CDR2 SNEGSKA (reference sequence). The receptor was derived from an adult man with Graves' ophthalmopathy. The chain employs TRBV20-1 and TRBJ2-7, with 9 positions matching TRBD2. The J call is doubtful: the DNA matches TRBJ2-1 better. The specimen was peripheral blood. The CDR3 DNA sequence: TGCAGTGCTAGAGCTCTGGGACTAGCATTCCCTGAGCAGTTCTTC. It yields the protein CSARALGLAFPEQFF.